These T cell receptor beta chains were read from a single sample in a study. Using its own MiXCR run on the 5' RACE reads, TCRdb lists one record per CDR3 protein. The profile shows roughly 64,000 distinct CDR3 sequences, about 20% of them singletons. Source material: memory CD4+ T cells sorted from a lymph node. Receptors were obtained from a female donor with breast cancer. Both conserved end residues are part of each CDR3. The order of the fields is clone size, D gene, V gene, J gene, CDR3 DNA, CDR3 protein. A D gene is named only where the DNA matches it firmly. Clone size is given for some rows only: seen once, a few or many times, or a class if the clone is expanded.

few	.	TRBV7-9	TRBJ2-6	TGTGCCAGCAGCTTAGATGTGGGAACAGCTGGGGCCAACGTCCTGACTTTC	CASSLDVGTAGANVLTF
many	.	TRBV2	TRBJ1-1	TGTGCCACCCACCAAAGCTCAACACACGTCGGTGAAGCTTTCTTT	CATHQSSTHVGEAFF
few	.	TRBV3-1	TRBJ2-3	TGTGCCAGCAGCCAAGATACAGCAACAGATACGCAGTATTTT	CASSQDTATDTQYF
.	TRBD1	TRBV5-1	TRBJ1-2	TGCGCCAGCAGCTTGGACAGGGGTGGCTACACCTTC	CASSLDRGGYTF
.	.	TRBV7-2	TRBJ1-5	TGTGCCAGCAGCTTAGTAGGGGGGCATCGGCCCCAGCATTTT	CASSLVGGHRPQHF
.	.	TRBV18	TRBJ2-1	TGTGCCAGCTCACCACCGAATCATGGGGAGGAGAACAATGAGCAGTTCTTC	CASSPPNHGEENNEQFF
few	.	TRBV5-1	TRBJ2-3	TGCGCCAGCAGCTTGGTTTTAGGGGGGGCTACAGATACGCAGTATTTT	CASSLVLGGATDTQYF
.	.	TRBV7-9	TRBJ2-3	TGTGTCAGCAGCACCGACAGGGATACGCAGTATTTT	CVSSTDRDTQYF
.	.	TRBV7-8	TRBJ1-2	TGTGCCAGCAGCTTAGACGGGGCTAACTATGGCTACACCTTC	CASSLDGANYGYTF
.	.	TRBV9	TRBJ2-2	TGTGCCAGCAGCGTAAGAGGGACCACCGGGGAGCTGTTTTTT	CASSVRGTTGELFF
once	.	TRBV20-1	TRBJ2-7	TGCGGTGCTAGTGTGCCCCTGGGGGGCTCCTACGAGCAGTACTTC	CGASVPLGGSYEQYF
many	.	TRBV7-2	TRBJ2-6	TGTGCCAGCAGCCCGGGCGCCGGAGGCAACGTCCTGACTTTC	CASSPGAGGNVLTF
few	TRBD2	TRBV5-1	TRBJ2-1	TGCGCCAGCAGCTCCCGGACTAGCGGGGGGCTGAGATACAATGAGCAGTTCTTC	CASSSRTSGGLRYNEQFF
many	TRBD1	TRBV7-2	TRBJ2-7	TGTGCCAGCAGGATGACAGGGCTCCTCGGAAGCTCCTACGAGCAGTACTTC	CASRMTGLLGSSYEQYF
.	.	TRBV28	TRBJ2-5	TGTGCCAGCACGGTCGGAGAGACCCAGTACTTC	CASTVGETQYF
many	.	TRBV4-3	TRBJ1-2	TGCGCCAGCAGCCGAACTGGGTATGGCTACACCTTC	CASSRTGYGYTF
.	.	TRBV7-9	TRBJ2-2	TGTGCCAGCACCTCCGGGAGGAACACCGGGGAGCTGTTTTTT	CASTSGRNTGELFF
.	.	TRBV3-1	TRBJ1-2	TGTGCCAGCAGCCAGGAAGGGGAGTATGGCTACACCTTC	CASSQEGEYGYTF
.	TRBD2	TRBV24-1	TRBJ2-1	TGTGCCACCAGTGACCCCGGGACTAGCATCAATGAGCAGTTCTTC	CATSDPGTSINEQFF
few	.	TRBV28	TRBJ2-3	TGTGCCAGCAGAGGAGGGGGATGGTCTACAGATACGCAGTATTTT	CASRGGGWSTDTQYF
many	.	TRBV7-2	TRBJ1-1	TGTGCCAGCAGCTTCAGTCAGGCCACTGAAGCTTTCTTT	CASSFSQATEAFF
.	.	TRBV18	TRBJ1-4	TGTGCCAGCTCACCGGGGGCGACTAATGAAAAACTGTTTTTT	CASSPGATNEKLFF
few	.	TRBV24-1	TRBJ2-7	TGTGCCCAGACAGGTAGCGAGCAGTACTTC	CAQTGSEQYF
many	.	TRBV7-9	TRBJ1-6	TGTGCCAGCAGCTTGATCACGGGGGCTTGGTCACCCCTCCACTTT	CASSLITGAWSPLHF
.	.	TRBV7-9	TRBJ1-4	TGTGCCAGCAGCCGGGGTATAAATGAAAAACTGTTTTTT	CASSRGINEKLFF
few	TRBD1	TRBV4-2	TRBJ2-2	TGTGCCAGCAGCCAAGGGACAGGGGGTATGACCGGGGAGCTGTTTTTT	CASSQGTGGMTGELFF
many	.	TRBV6-2/TRBV6-3	TRBJ2-4	TGTGCCAGTTCCGTCTTGGCGTTAGCCAAAAACATTCAGTACTTC	CASSVLALAKNIQYF
.	TRBD2	TRBV20-1	TRBJ2-2	TGCAGTGCTAGCGTGGGGGGGAACACCGGGAAGCTGTTTTTT	CSASVGGNTGKLFF
.	.	TRBV12-3/TRBV12-4	TRBJ2-5	TGTGCCAGCAGTCGGGGAGCGGAGACCCAGTACTTC	CASSRGAETQYF
.	.	TRBV6-1	TRBJ1-5	TGTGCCAGCAACGGCAGGGGAAGCGAGGCGAGCAATCAGCCCCAGCTTTTT	CASNGRGSEASNQPQLF
many	TRBD1	TRBV11-2	TRBJ1-2	TGTGCCAGCAGCGAAGAGACAGGGGAAGGCTACACCTTC	CASSEETGEGYTF
.	.	TRBV20-1	TRBJ1-6	TGCAGTGCTAGAGAGGGGAGGGGCTCCTATAATTCACCCCTCCACTTT	CSAREGRGSYNSPLHF
.	TRBD1	TRBV5-6	TRBJ2-7	TGTGCCAGCAGCTTGGAGGGGGCTGAGCAGTACTTC	CASSLEGAEQYF
medium-sized	.	TRBV5-1	TRBJ2-1	TGCGCCAGCAGCCCGGACTACCGCAGGAATGAGCAGTTCTTC	CASSPDYRRNEQFF
many	TRBD2	TRBV12-3/TRBV12-4	TRBJ2-3	TGTGCCAGCAGTGGGCCTCGCTTGAGCGGGAGAGGCCCCGGCGCAGATACGCAGTATTTT	CASSGPRLSGRGPGADTQYF
few	.	TRBV6-2/TRBV6-3	TRBJ2-7	TGTGCCAGCTCGTCGGTGCGAAGCCACGAGCAGTACTTC	CASSSVRSHEQYF
.	.	TRBV5-1	TRBJ2-3	TGCGCCAGCAGCTTGGTTGGGGGAGTGCGCACAGATACGCAGTATTTT	CASSLVGGVRTDTQYF
few	.	TRBV20-1	TRBJ2-3	TGCAGTGCTAGAGGGTACAGGGAGTCTAGCACAGATACGCAGTATTTT	CSARGYRESSTDTQYF
few	.	TRBV7-2	TRBJ1-5	TGTGCCAGCAGCTGGACAGATCAGCCCCAGCATTTT	CASSWTDQPQHF
.	TRBD1	TRBV10-1	TRBJ2-4	TGCGCCAGCAGCTCGGACAGGGGGCACGTCAAAAACATTCAGTACTTC	CASSSDRGHVKNIQYF
few	.	TRBV4-3	TRBJ2-7	TGCGCCAGCAGCCAAGTTGCTACACGGTCCTACGAGCAGTACTTC	CASSQVATRSYEQYF
many	TRBD1	TRBV6-5	TRBJ1-1	TGTGCCAGCAGTGGACAACAGGGGCGTACTGAAGCTTTCTTT	CASSGQQGRTEAFF
.	.	TRBV7-7	TRBJ2-7	TGTGCTAGCAGCTTAATAAGGAGGCCTGAGCAGTACTTC	CASSLIRRPEQYF
many	.	TRBV5-1	TRBJ2-1	TGCGCCAGCAGCTCAGCCGAGGGGCGTGATGAGCAGTTCTTC	CASSSAEGRDEQFF
medium-sized	TRBD2	TRBV7-6	TRBJ2-1	TGTGCCAGCACCCGGACTAGCGGGAACAATGAGCAGTTCTTC	CASTRTSGNNEQFF
few	.	TRBV12-2	TRBJ2-1	TGTGCAAGTCGCTTTGGGACAGGGTGTTTCCATGAGCAGTTCTTC	CASRFGTGCFHEQFF
medium-sized	TRBD2	TRBV6-5	TRBJ2-3	TGTGCCAGCAGTAAGCGGGAGTCCACAGATACGCAGTATTTT	CASSKRESTDTQYF
.	.	TRBV5-1	TRBJ2-1	TGCGCCAGCAGCTTGGCCACTAGCTCCAATGAGCAGTTCTTC	CASSLATSSNEQFF
.	.	TRBV5-1	TRBJ2-1	TGCGCCAGCAGCTTGGACTGGGAGCAGCTCTTC	CASSLDWEQLF
many	TRBD2	TRBV7-3	TRBJ2-3	TGTGCCAGCAGGTCGAGCGGGGGAACAGCAGATACGCAGTATTTT	CASRSSGGTADTQYF
.	TRBD2	TRBV27	TRBJ2-3	TGTGCCAGCAGTTTGCGGGCGGGAGTCATGACAGATACGCAGTATTTT	CASSLRAGVMTDTQYF
many	.	TRBV28	TRBJ2-3	TGTGCCAGCAGTTCAGGGGACGATAGCACAGATACGCAGTATTTT	CASSSGDDSTDTQYF
few	.	TRBV10-3	TRBJ1-5	TGTGCCATCAGTGAGTCTGGGGGAGAAGTTCAGCCCCAGCATTTT	CAISESGGEVQPQHF
few	.	TRBV7-3	TRBJ1-1	TGTGCCAGCAGCCCGCCGGGACGGGAGACTGAAGCTTTCTTT	CASSPPGRETEAFF
.	TRBD2	TRBV11-3	TRBJ2-1	TGTGCCAGCAGCACCTCCGGGACTAGAGGTAATGAGCAGTTCTTC	CASSTSGTRGNEQFF
few	.	TRBV5-1	TRBJ1-4	TGCGCCAGCAGCTTCCAGGGGCGAGGAGAAAAACTGTTTTTT	CASSFQGRGEKLFF
few	.	TRBV5-1	TRBJ2-7	TGCGCCAGCAGTAGGAGGGCCGACGACGAGCAGTACTTC	CASSRRADDEQYF
few	.	TRBV18	TRBJ1-2	TGTGCCAGCTCACCGTCTATGGGGGGCTACACCTTC	CASSPSMGGYTF
few	TRBD1	TRBV2	TRBJ2-5	TGTGCCAGCAGTGACGGACAGGGAAAGACCCAGTACTTC	CASSDGQGKTQYF